The 2 T cell receptor beta chains below all came from one sample that was sequenced in a study of cytomegalovirus exposure and HLA in healthy donors. PCR primers comprised 60 Vbeta and 13 Jbeta primers. Profiled with immunoSEQ multiplex PCR; TCRdb holds only in-frame clones, not every one. The sample records 200,000 or so clones, about four fifths being singletons. Sequencing used PBMCs. The receptors derive from a woman aged 30 to 39 in good health and CMV-seropositive.

V gene TRBV6-5 combines with J gene TRBJ2-7; 11 bases match TRBD1. Germline V gene sequence: CDR1 MNHEY, CDR2 SVGAGI. The CDR3 is 15 amino acids. V was pared by 7 bases and J by 3 bases, with 8 bases of the junction left unmatched. The CDR3 DNA reads TGTGCCAGCAACAAAAGGACAGGGGGCATCTACGAGCAGTACTTC. Its protein product is CASNKRTGGIYEQYF.

The rearrangement joins TRBV28 to TRBJ2-1, with 7 nucleotides matching TRBD2. The germline V gene has CDR1 MDHEN and CDR2 SYDVKM. Trimming at V came to 7 bases and at J to 4 bases, leaving 10 bases not matched to a gene. The CDR3 sequence is 15 residues long. CDR3 residues: CASTASGDRYNEQFF. The CDR3 bases are TGTGCCAGCACGGCCAGCGGGGATAGATACAATGAGCAGTTCTTC.